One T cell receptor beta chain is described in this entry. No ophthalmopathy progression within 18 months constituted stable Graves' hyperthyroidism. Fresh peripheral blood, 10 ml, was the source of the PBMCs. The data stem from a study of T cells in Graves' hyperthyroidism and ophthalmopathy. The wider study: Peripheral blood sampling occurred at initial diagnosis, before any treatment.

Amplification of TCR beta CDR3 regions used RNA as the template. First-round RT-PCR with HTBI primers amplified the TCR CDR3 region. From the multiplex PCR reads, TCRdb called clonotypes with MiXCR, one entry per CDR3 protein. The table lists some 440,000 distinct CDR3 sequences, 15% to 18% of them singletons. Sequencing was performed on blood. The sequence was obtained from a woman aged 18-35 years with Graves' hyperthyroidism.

CDR3 amino acids: CASSLSRTSTHEQYF. CDR3 coding DNA: TGTGCCAGCAGTTTATCTCGGACTAGTACACACGAGCAGTACTTC. V and J are TRBV28 and TRBJ2-7; 7 bases are shared with TRBD2. The germline CDR1 and CDR2 sequences are MDHEN and SYDVKM. J lost 5 bases, V lost 1 base, and 8 bases had no gene match. The CDR3 covers 15 residues.